These 27 T cell receptor beta chains came from one sample sequenced in a study of Graves' ophthalmopathy and Graves' hyperthyroidism. Amplification of the TCR beta CDR3 regions used RNA transcripts (as template). An initial RT-PCR round employing HTBI primers preceded a second-round multiplex PCR. TCRdb re-called the multiplex PCR reads through MiXCR, storing one row per CDR3 protein. The sample holds 350,000 to 400,000 distinct CDR3 sequences, around 19% seen once. Sequenced input: peripheral blood. These receptors were obtained from a woman between 18 and 29 years old with Graves' ophthalmopathy.

This clonotype showed up many times. This rearrangement joins TRBV16 to TRBJ1-1; D not certain. This CDR3 is 16 amino acids long. CDR1 and CDR2 (germline): KGHSY, FQNENV. V was trimmed by 2 bases and J by 4 bases, leaving 17 bases between them. For the CDR3, the DNA is TGTGCCAGCAGCCAAGGGCTGGCTCCCCGGACCACTGAAGCTTTCTTT. Its protein product is CASSQGLAPRTTEAFF.

V gene TRBV15 combines with J gene TRBJ1-2; D gene uncertain. The CDR3 runs 13 residues. Germline-derived CDR1 and CDR2 are LNHNV and YYDKDF (reference sequence). V gave up 0 bases and J gave up 4 bases, with 6 bases separating them. The CDR3 bases are TGTGCCACCAGCAGAGATCGAGCCTATGGCTACACCTTC. Translation gives CATSRDRAYGYTF.

This clonotype was observed at least ten times. J is TRBJ2-7 and V is TRBV13, with TRBD2 as a possible D gene (6 bases). V was clipped by 6 bases and J by 9 bases, with 18 bases between them. The CDR3 runs 13 residues. CDR1 is PRHDT and CDR2 is FYEKMQ in the germline V gene (reference sequence). CDR3 sequence (DNA): TGTGCCAGCAGAGGAGGCGGGAAGAGTGTGCAGTACTTC. It codes for CASRGGGKSVQYF.

Many counts were recorded for this clonotype. This chain uses TRBV4-1 with TRBJ1-2, with 9 bases that match TRBD1. Germline V gives CDR1 MGHRA, CDR2 YSYEKL. Trimming at V came to 2 bases and at J to 3 bases, leaving 7 bases not matched to a gene. The CDR3 totals 16 residues. CDR3 sequence: CASSQPPGQGYYGYTF. DNA of the CDR3: TGCGCCAGCAGCCAACCCCCGGGACAGGGATACTATGGCTACACCTTC.

The rearrangement links TRBV12-3 or TRBV12-4 to TRBJ2-5, with D hard to call. V lost 2 bases to trimming and J lost 5 bases, with 21 bases between them. This CDR3 spans 17 amino acids. The CDR3 DNA reads as TGTGCCAGCAGTTTACCGTATCAGGACGTTAAGAGGGAGACCCAGTACTTC. Its protein is CASSLPYQDVKRETQYF.

This clonotype was recorded at least ten times. The genes are TRBV30 and TRBJ2-7, with D unclear. The CDR3 loop spans 12 amino acids. CDR1 is GTSNPN and CDR2 is SVGIG in the germline V gene (reference sequence). V gave up 5 bases and J gave up 4 bases, with 12 bases separating them. CDR3 loop: CAWRTYGYEQYF. In DNA, the CDR3 is TGTGCCTGGCGGACCTACGGGTACGAGCAGTACTTC.

This clonotype occurred many times. The chain links TRBV7-2 to TRBJ1-6; D remains ambiguous. Germline V CDR1 and CDR2: SGHTA, FQGNSA. This CDR3 is built from 15 residues. The V gene lost 1 base and the J gene lost 6 bases, with 10 bases spanning the gap. The DNA of the CDR3 is TGTGCCAGCAGCTTAGTCGTACTATTTAATTCACCCCTCCACTTT. Translated, it gives CASSLVVLFNSPLHF. The complete variable domain, with remaining parts taken from reference TRBV7-2 and TRBJ1-6, reads GAGVSQSPSNKVTEKGKDVELRCDPISGHTALYWYRQSLGQGLEFLIYFQGNSAPDKSGLPSDRFSAERTGGSVSTLTIQRTQQEDSAVYLCASSLVVLFNSPLHFGNGTRLTVT.

The CDR3 protein is CASSELRLAEETQYF. The CDR3 bases are TGTGCCAGCAGTGAATTGAGACTAGCGGAAGAGACCCAGTACTTC. The V call is TRBV25-1, the J call TRBJ2-5; 9 nucleotides agree with TRBD2. With 1 base clipped from V and 3 bases from J, the junction kept 3 bases outside the gene matches. Per germline, CDR1 MGHDK and CDR2 SYGVNS. The CDR3 totals 15 residues.

In this sample, this clonotype turned up many times. The rearrangement joins TRBV10-3 to TRBJ1-1; TRBD1 matches at 12 bases. The V gene end was trimmed by 9 bases and the J gene end by 5 bases; junction bases not matched to a gene: 10. Germline values: CDR1 ENHRY, CDR2 SYGVKD. The CDR3 has 15 amino acids. The CDR3 is CAIRWDRGRETEAFF. The DNA for the CDR3 is TGTGCCATTCGGTGGGACAGGGGGCGAGAAACTGAAGCTTTCTTT.

As for this clonotype: One base away lies a much larger clone, so this may be a sequencing read error. The CDR3 spells CASSQAAGRDTEAFF. CDR3 coding DNA: TGTGCCAGCAGCCAAGCGGCAGGGAGGGACACTGAAGCTTTCTTT. J is TRBJ1-1 and V is TRBV3-1, with D possibly matching TRBD1 (5 bases). The ends were cut back, 1 base at V and 3 bases at J, with 12 bases in the middle. Germline CDR1 LGHDT, CDR2 YNNKEL (reference sequence). The CDR3 runs 15 residues.

This clonotype appeared many times. The chain combines TRBV18 with TRBJ1-1; 7 bases match TRBD1. Germline V gene lookup returns CDR1 KGHSH and CDR2 LQKENI. The CDR3 contains 15 residues. Unmatched junction bases numbered 12, after V lost 0 bases and J lost 11 bases. The CDR3 nucleotides are TGTGCCAGCTCACCACCGGTATGGGTGCAGGGGGTGGCTTTCTTT. This gives the protein CASSPPVWVQGVAFF. Full variable domain (missing parts from reference TRBV18 and TRBJ1-1): NAGVMQNPRHLVRRRGQEARLRCSPMKGHSHVYWYRQLPEEGLKFMVYLQKENIIDESGMPKERFSAEFPKEGPSILRIQQVVRGDSAAYFCASSPPVWVQGVAFFGQGTRLTVV.

This clonotype was found many times. This sequence joins TRBV7-3 and TRBJ1-1; the D is unclear. The CDR3 is 13 amino acids. Trimming stripped 1 base from V and 4 bases from J, with 7 bases between. The V gene's germline CDR1 is SGHTA and CDR2 FQGTGA. The CDR3 here is CASSLKASTEAFF. DNA of the CDR3: TGTGCCAGCAGCTTAAAGGCGAGCACTGAAGCTTTCTTT.

This clonotype was detected ten times or more. The V call is TRBV12-3 or TRBV12-4, the J call TRBJ1-5; D is uncertain. This CDR3 spans 15 amino acids. V lost 1 base, J lost 0 bases, and 7 bases lay in between. CDR3 region: CASSLGDSSNQPQHF. Here the CDR3 DNA reads TGTGCCAGCAGTTTAGGGGATTCTAGCAATCAGCCCCAGCATTTT.

V is TRBV18 and J is TRBJ1-1; 9 bases match TRBD1. CDR1 is KGHSH, CDR2 LQKENI, per germline. Losses at the gene ends were 3 bases for V and 3 bases for J; bases not matched to a gene: 8. The CDR3 length is 16 residues. The CDR3 coding sequence is TGTGCCAGCTCACCTTCCGGGACAGGGCTGGACACTGAAGCTTTCTTT. Its protein is CASSPSGTGLDTEAFF.

This clonotype showed up just a few times. The chain has TRBV6-5 and TRBJ2-2; D uncertain. The germline V and J ends were trimmed by 1 base and 7 bases, with 10 bases remaining between them. Germline CDR1 is MNHEY and CDR2 is SVGAGI. This CDR3 has 14 residues. DNA for the CDR3: TGTGCCAGCAGTTACTTCCCCGGGCGCGGGGAGCTGTTTTTT. It yields the protein CASSYFPGRGELFF.

A remark on this clonotype: A much larger clone lies a single base off, so this may be a read error. V gene TRBV7-2 combines with J gene TRBJ1-1; 7 bases are shared with TRBD1. The CDR3 is 13 residues long. CDR1 is SGHTA and CDR2 is FQGNSA in the germline V gene. The CDR3 here is CASSSRQGTEALF. CDR3 nucleotides: TGTGCCAGCAGCTCCCGACAGGGCACTGAAGCTCTCTTT.

In its sample, this clonotype was seen many times. The chain recombines TRBV19 with TRBJ1-2, with D maybe TRBD1 (5 bases). The V gene lost 6 bases and the J gene lost 5 bases, with 10 bases spanning the gap. CDR3 size: 12 residues. Germline V gene lookup returns CDR1 LNHDA and CDR2 SQIVND (reference sequence). The CDR3 spells CASRPQGYGYTF. The CDR3 DNA sequence: TGTGCCAGTAGACCGCAGGGTTATGGCTACACCTTC.

There are many counts of this clonotype. V is TRBV6-2 or TRBV6-3 and J is TRBJ1-5, with D tentatively TRBD1 (6 bases). CDR3 size: 15 residues. V was trimmed by 7 bases and J by 2 bases, leaving 15 bases between them. The V gene's germline CDR1 is MNHEY and CDR2 SVGEGT. The CDR3 region is CASTQRGAGNQPQHF. DNA of the CDR3: TGTGCCAGCACCCAACGGGGGGCGGGCAATCAGCCCCAGCATTTT.

This clonotype was seen more than once but under ten times. The chain uses TRBV28 and TRBJ2-7; no definite D call. The CDR3 contains 11 residues. Trimming left V 8 bases short and J 5 bases short, with 10 bases between. CDR1 MDHEN and CDR2 SYDVKM come from the germline V gene. CDR3 nucleotides: TGTGCCAGCCGGACCCTCCACGAGCAGTACTTC. Amino acid sequence: CASRTLHEQYF.

This clonotype was detected once. The rearrangement joins TRBV29-1 to TRBJ2-7; no reliable D call. Trimming removed 4 bases from V and 4 bases from J, with 11 bases in between. The CDR3 is 12 residues long. Germline CDR1 is SQVTM and CDR2 is ANQGSEA. CDR3 sequence: CSVAVLGYEQYF. The DNA for the CDR3 is TGCAGCGTTGCTGTGTTGGGGTACGAGCAGTACTTC.

This clonotype was found many times. The rearrangement joins TRBV12-3 or TRBV12-4 to TRBJ2-7; D might be TRBD1 (5 bases). The CDR3 loop spans 16 amino acids. V lost 5 bases to trimming and J lost 5 bases, with 22 bases between them. This chain's CDR3 is CASSPPTVIPPNEQYF. The CDR3 nucleotides are TGTGCCAGCAGTCCGCCGACAGTTATCCCGCCAAACGAGCAGTACTTC.

The rearrangement links TRBV6-2 or TRBV6-3 to TRBJ2-7; TRBD2 matches at 8 bases. Unmatched junction bases numbered 12, after V lost 6 bases and J lost 5 bases. This CDR3 has 15 amino acids. Per germline, CDR1 MNHEY and CDR2 SVGEGT. CDR3 protein: CASSRVRGLGDEQYF. For the CDR3, the DNA is TGTGCCAGCAGCCGCGTGCGGGGACTAGGGGACGAGCAGTACTTC.

This rearrangement joins TRBV19 to TRBJ2-7; 8 nucleotides align to TRBD2. This CDR3 has 17 residues. CDR1 LNHDA and CDR2 SQIVND come from the germline V gene (reference sequence). V gave up 2 bases and J gave up 2 bases; unmatched junction bases: 11. The CDR3 DNA is TGTGCCAGTAGTATAAGTCTCGGGGGGGACCTGACCTACGAGCAGTACTTC. It codes for CASSISLGGDLTYEQYF.

This clonotype was recorded at least ten times. V and J are TRBV6-1 and TRBJ1-6, with no clear D. Germline CDR1 reads MNHNS; CDR2 reads SASEGT. The CDR3 is 12 amino acids. V lost 8 bases to trimming and J lost 8 bases, with 10 bases between them. The CDR3 reads CASLSRDSPLHF. The CDR3 DNA follows: TGTGCCAGCTTGTCTCGGGATTCACCCCTCCACTTT.

This clonotype was recorded at least ten times. The chain links TRBV10-1 to TRBJ1-5; no clear D. V lost 0 bases to trimming and J lost 5 bases, with 11 bases between them. The CDR3 consists of 15 residues. Germline CDR1 reads WNHNN; CDR2 reads SYGVQD (reference sequence). The CDR3 DNA sequence: TGCGCCAGCAGTGAGTCTTCGCCGCTTGATCAGCCCCAGCATTTT. Its protein is CASSESSPLDQPQHF.

The table lists this clonotype with many counts. The chain employs TRBV7-3 and TRBJ2-5; D might be TRBD2 (6 bases). The CDR3 consists of 17 residues. The V end was cut by 2 bases, the J end by 1 base, with 17 bases between. Germline CDR1 and CDR2: SGHTA and FQGTGA. CDR3 in DNA: TGTGCCAGCAGCTTAGGGACCCTCCGGCGGGGCCAAGAGACCCAGTACTTC. This codes for CASSLGTLRRGQETQYF.

This clonotype was counted ten times or more. The chain has TRBV6-2 or TRBV6-3 and TRBJ2-2; D unresolved. CDR3 length: 16 residues. Germline values: CDR1 MNHEY, CDR2 SVGEGT. V shed 4 bases and J shed 2 bases, with 14 bases lying between them. The CDR3 nucleotides read TGTGCCAGCAGTTCTTTGGCCAACACCAACACCGGGGAGCTGTTTTTT. Its protein product is CASSSLANTNTGELFF.